This T cell receptor beta chain appears in the sequencing data of a study of CD8+CD57+ T cells in acquired aplastic anemia. Study-wide results and limits: CD8+ Simpson's diversity did not differ significantly between patients and controls.

Profiles of TCR beta VDJ and CDR3 were generated from a genomic DNA template. One entry per CDR3 protein, called by TCRdb with MiXCR from the reads. This table holds roughly 420,000 distinct CDR3 sequences, roughly 68% found once. The CDR3 is made up of 14 amino acids. Germline V gene lookup returns CDR1 SGHRS and CDR2 YFSETQ. The ends were cut back, 0 bases at V and 9 bases at J, with 13 bases in the middle. This clonotype was seen once. As yet, its antigen is unknown. The V and J genes are TRBV5-1 and TRBJ1-3, with D perhaps TRBD1 (6 bases). Sequencing was done on a sample of sorted CD4+, CD8+, or CD8+CD57+ T cells (not recorded which) from PBMCs. The source is a human donor in good health, serving as a control. CDR3 sequence (DNA): TGCGCCAGCAGCTTGGGTTTGGGGGGCGGCACCATATATTTT. Encoded protein: CASSLGLGGGTIYF.